Sequencing of this T cell receptor (beta chain) was carried out in a study of metastatic and nonmetastatic thyroid tumors. Prior to thyroid surgery, none of the patients had received any treatment. This clone was found many times. TCRdb ran MiXCR on the PCR reads. The sample carries around 26,000 clones, 13% recorded once. The CDR3 covers 15 residues. Germline-derived CDR1 and CDR2 are SEHNR and FQNEAQ (reference sequence). Deletions cut 5 bases from V and 3 bases from J, with 17 bases between. The chain uses TRBV7-9 and TRBJ2-7; D unclear. This clonotype originated in a female donor with papillary thyroid cancer or a benign thyroid nodule (not recorded which). Some clones in this sample may be carry-over from other donors' samples. The sample consisted of blood. The CDR3 nucleotides read TGTGCCAGCAGCCACGGCCCTACAGAAAGCTACGAGCAGTACTTC. Its protein is CASSHGPTESYEQYF.